Shown below are 19 T cell receptor beta chains from a single sample sequenced in a study of graft-versus-host responses after intestinal transplantation. The protocol was immunoSEQ multiplex PCR, while the TCRdb copy is restricted to in-frame clones and leaves out a portion. The sample carries 90,000 to 130,000 clones, 90% to 95% recorded once. Antigens for these TCRs are unknown. Specimen: unstimulated CD8+ T cells sorted from spleen or lymph node cells, collected before intestinal transplant. These receptors all come from a human donor who received an intestinal transplant.

J is TRBJ1-4 and V is TRBV6-1; no firm D call. From germline, CDR1 is MNHNS and CDR2 SASEGT. CDR3 length: 16 amino acids. V lost 2 bases and J lost 0, with 10 bases in between. CDR3 loop: CASSEWQKATNEKLFF. CDR3 coding DNA: TGTGCCAGCAGTGAATGGCAGAAGGCAACTAATGAAAAACTGTTTTTT.

This chain links TRBV9 with TRBJ2-7; TRBD1 aligns across 10 bases. This CDR3 region has 15 residues. Germline CDR1 SGDLS, CDR2 YYNGEE. Trimming removed 2 bases from V and 3 bases from J; junction bases left unmatched: 5. The CDR3 here is CASSVEWDRGYEQYF. The CDR3 bases are TGTGCCAGCAGCGTGGAGTGGGACAGGGGCTACGAGCAGTACTTC. Full variable domain (remainder filled in from reference TRBV9 and TRBJ2-7): DSGVTQTPKHLITATGQRVTLRCSPRSGDLSVYWYQQSLDQGLQFLIQYYNGEERAKGNILERFSAQQFPDLHSELNLSSLELGDSALYFCASSVEWDRGYEQYFGPGTRLTVT.

V usage is TRBV29-1 and J usage is TRBJ1-2; no firm D call. The V end lost 6 bases, the J end lost 0 bases, and 5 bases lay between the germline ends. The CDR3 is made up of 11 amino acids. The germline gives CDR1 SQVTM, CDR2 ANQGSEA. The chain's CDR3 is CSVTANYGYTF. Here the CDR3 DNA reads TGCAGCGTCACAGCTAACTATGGCTACACCTTC.

The chain recombines TRBV28 with TRBJ2-1; TRBD1 is a possible D gene (5 bases). The CDR3 is made up of 12 amino acids. Germline CDR1 and CDR2: MDHEN and SYDVKM. Between the trimmed V and J ends, which lost 2 bases and 9 bases, there was a span of 8 bases. The CDR3 nucleotides are TGTGCCAGCAGTTTAAGCAGGGTTGAGCAGTTCTTC. Encoded protein: CASSLSRVEQFF.

The J gene is TRBJ2-7, the V gene TRBV6-5; 10 bases line up with TRBD2. CDR1 and CDR2 from the germline V gene are MNHEY and SVGAGI. The CDR3 loop spans 15 amino acids. The V segment lost 6 bases and the J segment 3 bases; nucleotides outside the gene matches: 8. CDR3 coding DNA: TGTGCCAGCAGCCCGGGGACTAGCGCTGACTACGAGCAGTACTTC. It translates to CASSPGTSADYEQYF.

This rearrangement joins TRBV2 to TRBJ2-4; D not resolved. Germline V gene lookup returns CDR1 SNHLY and CDR2 FYNNEI. This CDR3 spans 11 amino acids. The V and J ends lost 8 bases and 1 base respectively, with 3 bases between them. The CDR3 DNA follows: TGTGCCAGCTTGGCCAAAAACATTCAGTACTTC. Protein: CASLAKNIQYF.

A remark on this clone: In the same sample, other DNA sequences code for this CDR3. CDR3 amino acids: CATPTSGSDSYNEQFF. The CDR3 nucleotides read TGTGCCACCCCGACTAGCGGGAGCGACTCCTACAATGAGCAGTTCTTC. V usage is TRBV28 and J usage is TRBJ2-1; TRBD2 matches 12 bases. The V segment lost 10 bases and the J segment 0 bases; nucleotides outside the gene matches: 7. CDR1 and CDR2 from the germline V gene are MDHEN and SYDVKM. CDR3 length: 16 residues.

This chain connects TRBV28 to TRBJ2-6; D uncertain. The germline CDR1 and CDR2 sequences are MDHEN and SYDVKM. V dropped 1 base and J dropped 0 bases, with 16 bases sitting between them. The CDR3 length is 19 residues. CDR3 loop: CASSLSLSVQSSGANVLTF. DNA of the CDR3: TGTGCCAGCAGTTTATCGTTGAGCGTCCAATCCTCTGGGGCCAACGTCCTGACTTTC.

The CDR3 sequence is CASRNPSGHHPYNEQFF. As DNA, the CDR3 is TGCGCCAGCAGAAATCCTAGCGGGCATCACCCCTACAATGAGCAGTTCTTC. The gene calls are TRBV5-1 and TRBJ2-1; 8 bases match TRBD2. The CDR3 is made up of 17 amino acids. With V trimmed by 5 bases and J by 2 bases, 12 bases remained unmatched. Germline V CDR1 and CDR2: SGHRS, YFSETQ. Full variable domain (rest looked up from reference TRBV5-1 and TRBJ2-1): KAGVTQTPRYLIKTRGQQVTLSCSPISGHRSVSWYQQTPGQGLQFLFEYFSETQRNKGNFPGRFSGRQFSNSRSEMNVSTLELGDSALYLCASRNPSGHHPYNEQFFGPGTRLTVL.

The chain combines TRBV27 with TRBJ1-1; D call uncertain. V was clipped by 0 bases and J by 4 bases, with 9 bases between them. Germline CDR1 reads MNHEY; CDR2 reads SMNVEV (reference sequence). CDR3 length: 14 amino acids. CDR3 in amino acids: CASSLSGSGTEAFF. CDR3 nucleotide sequence: TGTGCCAGCAGTTTATCGGGTAGTGGCACTGAAGCTTTCTTT.

CDR3 residues: CASSSGTANYGYTF. The CDR3 nucleotides are TGCGCCAGCAGCTCCGGGACAGCAAACTATGGCTACACCTTC. The chain employs TRBV5-1 and TRBJ1-2; TRBD1 agrees at 7 bases. The CDR3 has 14 amino acids. The ends lost 3 bases at V and 2 bases at J; junction bases unmatched: 4. CDR1 is SGHRS and CDR2 is YFSETQ in the germline V gene.

This chain connects TRBV4-2 to TRBJ2-3; possibly TRBD1 or TRBD2 for D (5 bases each). V lost 0 bases, J lost 5 bases, and 15 bases lay in between. Per germline, CDR1 LGHNA and CDR2 YNFKEQ. The CDR3 consists of 16 residues. CDR3 sequence (DNA): TGTGCCAGCAGCCAAGATCTGTGGGAGAGGGGAGATACGCAGTATTTT. This encodes CASSQDLWERGDTQYF.

The V call is TRBV4-2, the J call TRBJ1-5; the D is unclear. V lost 0 bases and J lost 4, with 7 bases in between. Germline loops: CDR1 LGHNA, CDR2 YNFKEQ. CDR3 size: 14 residues. The chain's CDR3 is CASSQESGNQPQHF. The CDR3 bases are TGTGCCAGCAGCCAAGAGAGCGGGAATCAGCCCCAGCATTTT.

This clone has more than one count but fewer than ten. The rearrangement uses TRBV18 and TRBJ2-7; D is unclear. The CDR3 contains 13 residues. V lost 4 bases to trimming and J lost 3 bases, with 10 bases between them. Germline assignment: CDR1 KGHSH and CDR2 LQKENI. As DNA, the CDR3 is TGTGCCAGCTCACTAGACGGGTACTACGAGCAGTACTTC. Translation gives CASSLDGYYEQYF.

V usage is TRBV5-1 and J usage is TRBJ2-7; 11 nucleotides align to TRBD2. This CDR3 spans 16 amino acids. Germline CDR1 reads SGHRS; CDR2 reads YFSETQ. The V segment lost 4 bases and the J segment 3 bases; nucleotides outside the gene matches: 9. The CDR3 DNA reads TGCGCCAGCAGCAACCCTACTAGCGGGAGAGGCTACGAGCAGTACTTC. This codes for CASSNPTSGRGYEQYF.

The chain has TRBV10-3 and TRBJ2-7; 9 nucleotides match TRBD2. The length of the CDR3 is 13 residues. Germline V CDR1 and CDR2: ENHRY, SYGVKD. Losses at the gene ends were 10 bases for V and 7 bases for J; bases not matched to a gene: 11. The CDR3 region is CATAGGGGDEQYF. The CDR3 coding sequence is TGTGCCACCGCGGGGGGGGGAGGGGATGAGCAGTACTTC.

This clone was seen only once. The CDR3 region is CASSLGTRGSPRNTEAFF. CDR3 nucleotide sequence: TGCGCCAGCAGCTTGGGGACGAGGGGTTCCCCCAGGAACACTGAAGCTTTCTTT. The rearrangement joins TRBV5-1 to TRBJ1-1, with a tentative D call TRBD1 (5 bases). This CDR3 has 18 amino acids. Per the germline V gene, CDR1 is SGHRS and CDR2 is YFSETQ. The V end was cut by 0 bases, the J end by 1 base, with 19 bases between.

This clone came up once. The J gene is TRBJ1-1, the V gene TRBV5-6; D is unresolved. V dropped 4 bases and J dropped 0 bases, with 13 bases sitting between them. The germline V gene has CDR1 SGHDT and CDR2 YYEEEE. This CDR3 has 15 amino acids. The DNA of the CDR3 is TGTGCCAGCAGCCAGGCCCCAGTCCTGAACACTGAAGCTTTCTTT. Protein: CASSQAPVLNTEAFF. Using reference TRBV5-6 and TRBJ1-1 for the parts outside the CDR3, the full variable domain is DAGVTQSPTHLIKTRGQQVTLRCSPKSGHDTVSWYQQALGQGPQFIFQYYEEEERQRGNFPDRFSGHQFPNYSSELNVNALLLGDSALYLCASSQAPVLNTEAFFGQGTRLTVV.

This clone was recorded only once. The V gene is TRBV9, the J gene TRBJ2-7, with D perhaps being TRBD1 or TRBD2 (6 bases each). The CDR3 length is 15 residues. The germline V gene encodes CDR1 SGDLS and CDR2 YYNGEE. V was pared by 3 bases and J by 3 bases, with 16 bases between. CDR3 in amino acids: CASSAEGGGSYEQYF. DNA for the CDR3: TGTGCCAGCAGCGCAGAAGGGGGAGGAAGCTACGAGCAGTACTTC.